A selection of T cell receptor beta chains follows, all from one sample in a study of blood T cell repertoires in COVID-19. Sequenced by immunoSEQ multiplex PCR; TCRdb stores in-frame clones only, minus some. Of roughly 300,000 clones detected, around 86% appear once; the ten largest clones hold about 1.4%. Sequenced: peripheral blood. These receptors were obtained from a woman aged 40 to 49 who had recovered from COVID-19. Both conserved end residues are part of each CDR3. The order of the fields is clone size, V gene, D gene, J gene, CDR3 DNA, CDR3 protein. D genes are given only for firm matches. Clone size is not always given. Where it is, it says once, few, many or a class for expanded clones.

-	TRBV2	-	TRBJ2-7	TGTGCCAGCTCAAAGGGGGAGGGCAGGGACTATCCCTACGAGCAGTACTTC	CASSKGEGRDYPYEQYF
-	TRBV15	-	TRBJ1-5	TGTGCCACCAGCAGAGACGCGGGATCACAGCCCCAGCATTTT	CATSRDAGSQPQHF
-	TRBV5-1	TRBD1	TRBJ2-7	TGCGCCAGCAGCTTCACCGGACAGGGGTACGAGCAGTACTTC	CASSFTGQGYEQYF
-	TRBV9	TRBD1	TRBJ1-2	TGTGCCAGCAGCGCAACCCAAGACAGGGCCTTAGGCTACACCTTC	CASSATQDRALGYTF
-	TRBV27	-	TRBJ1-2	TGTGCCAGCAGTTTGTCGTCTATCCCTAACTATGGCTACACCTTC	CASSLSSIPNYGYTF
-	TRBV5-4	-	TRBJ1-2	TGTGCCAGCAGCTCGGGGGGAAGCTATGGCTACACCTTC	CASSSGGSYGYTF
-	TRBV19	-	TRBJ1-1	TGTGCCAGTACCCCCCCGGACAGGAACACTGAAGCTTTCTTT	CASTPPDRNTEAFF
-	TRBV29-1	-	TRBJ1-1	TGCAGCGTTGCTCGGTGGGAGGGAGGGACTGAAGCTTTCTTT	CSVARWEGGTEAFF
-	TRBV11-3	-	TRBJ2-3	TGTGCCAGCAGCTTGCGCGGGGCTAGCACAGATACGCAGTATTTT	CASSLRGASTDTQYF
once	TRBV7-2	TRBD1	TRBJ2-1	TGTGCCAGCAGCTTAGTGGCAGGGGGCGTCTATGAGCAGTTCTTC	CASSLVAGGVYEQFF
-	TRBV5-1	TRBD2	TRBJ2-1	TGCGCCAGCAGCTTCCGCCCGTCTAGCGGGGAGCAGTTCTTC	CASSFRPSSGEQFF
-	TRBV18	TRBD1	TRBJ1-2	TGTGCCAGCTCACCACCTGGGCAGGGGGTCGGCGGCTACACCTTC	CASSPPGQGVGGYTF
few	TRBV29-1	-	TRBJ2-2	TGCAGCGTTAAGGGAGTATCCCGGGAGCTGTTTTTT	CSVKGVSRELFF
-	TRBV13	-	TRBJ1-1	TGTGCCAGCAGCTTAGGGCAGGGCGACACTGAAGCTTTCTTT	CASSLGQGDTEAFF
-	TRBV27	TRBD2	TRBJ2-1	TGTGCCAGCAGGAAGTCTAGCGGGGGATACAATGAGCAGTTCTTC	CASRKSSGGYNEQFF
-	TRBV7-6	-	TRBJ2-5	TGTGCCAGCAGCGAGGGACACAGGGTACACTTC	CASSEGHRVHF
few	TRBV6-5	-	TRBJ2-7	TGTGCCAGCAGTTACGCAGGGTCCTACGAGCAGTACTTC	CASSYAGSYEQYF
-	TRBV7-2	-	TRBJ1-2	TGTGCCAGCAGTTCCCAGATGGACTATGGCTACACCTTC	CASSSQMDYGYTF
-	TRBV6-5	-	TRBJ1-1	TGTGCCAGCAGTTTGGGACAATGGGGTCGCACTGAAGCTTTCTTT	CASSLGQWGRTEAFF
-	TRBV14	TRBD1	TRBJ2-5	TGTGCCAGCAGCCGATGGACAGGGGAGGGAATAAGAGAGACCCAGTACTTC	CASSRWTGEGIRETQYF
-	TRBV4-2	TRBD1	TRBJ1-1	TGTGCCAGCAGCCAAGGTTGGGACAGAGACACTGAAGCTTTCTTT	CASSQGWDRDTEAFF
-	TRBV10-1	-	TRBJ2-3	TGCGCCAGCAGTGAGGGTCTTCGGGATACGCAGTATTTT	CASSEGLRDTQYF
-	TRBV6-5	-	TRBJ1-2	TGTGCCAGCAGTCGCGACAACTACTATGGCTACACCTTC	CASSRDNYYGYTF
-	TRBV4-3	-	TRBJ1-6	TGCGCCAGCAGCCAAGATAACGGGACACCACCGCGGCCCCTCCACTTT	CASSQDNGTPPRPLHF
-	TRBV10-3	TRBD2	TRBJ2-1	TGTGCCATCAGTGGGACTAGCGGGGGCCTCTCCTACAATGAGCAGTTCTTC	CAISGTSGGLSYNEQFF
-	TRBV2	-	TRBJ1-2	TGTGCCAGCAAGCCGGACAGCCTAAACTATGGCTACACCTTC	CASKPDSLNYGYTF
few	TRBV5-5	TRBD2	TRBJ2-5	TGTGCCAGCAGCTCGTTATTTCCGGGACTAGCGGGGGAGCACCAAGAGACCCAGTACTTC	CASSSLFPGLAGEHQETQYF
few	TRBV27	-	TRBJ2-3	TGTGCCAGCAACCCGCGAGGCTATAGCACAGATACGCAGTATTTT	CASNPRGYSTDTQYF
-	TRBV18	TRBD2	TRBJ2-5	TGTGCCAGCTCACTTAGCGGGCGGGGCGAGGAGACCCAGTACTTC	CASSLSGRGEETQYF
-	TRBV14	-	TRBJ2-3	TGTGCCAGCAGCCAAGTTTTAATCGATACGCAGTATTTT	CASSQVLIDTQYF
-	TRBV6-6	TRBD1	TRBJ2-2	TGTGCCAGCAGTGCGGACAGGGAAGCCGGGGAGCTGTTTTTT	CASSADREAGELFF
-	TRBV2	-	TRBJ2-3	TGTGCCAGCAGCGTGGGGGACTTTCCCTTGGCGGATACGCAGTATTTT	CASSVGDFPLADTQYF
-	TRBV5-1	TRBD1	TRBJ1-1	TGCGCCAGCAGCCCTACAGGGGACACTGAAGCTTTCTTT	CASSPTGDTEAFF
once	TRBV5-1	-	TRBJ1-2	TGCGCCAGCAGCTTGGGGACAGCCTATGGCTACACCTTC	CASSLGTAYGYTF
-	TRBV5-1	TRBD1	TRBJ1-1	TGCGCCAGCAGCCCCCAGGGGGTCACTGAAGCTTTCTTT	CASSPQGVTEAFF
few	TRBV9	TRBD1	TRBJ1-1	TGTGCCAGCAGCGTAGGGGACAGGGGAACTGAAGCTTTCTTT	CASSVGDRGTEAFF
-	TRBV5-1	-	TRBJ1-4	TGCGCCAGCAGGTCAATCGGACAGTTAAATGAAAAACTGTTTTTT	CASRSIGQLNEKLFF
-	TRBV7-8	-	TRBJ2-2	TGTGCCAGCAGTCCCTACACCGGGGAGCTGTTTTTT	CASSPYTGELFF
-	TRBV6-1	-	TRBJ1-5	TGTGCCAGCAGTGACCCATTTTTTAGCAATCAGCCCCAGCATTTT	CASSDPFFSNQPQHF
once	TRBV19	-	TRBJ1-2	TGTGCCAGTAGTAGGGGGGGAGATGACTATGGCTACACCTTC	CASSRGGDDYGYTF
few	TRBV10-3	-	TRBJ2-7	TGTGCCATCAGTGATTCATTAGTTGTCGGACAGAGATACGAGCAGTACTTC	CAISDSLVVGQRYEQYF
-	TRBV9	-	TRBJ2-6	TGTGCCAGCAGCGTAGCGGGTTCTGGGGCCAACGTCCTGACTTTC	CASSVAGSGANVLTF